These 27 T cell receptor beta chains were all obtained from the same sample, sequenced in a study of OX40 agonist ivuxolimab in advanced cancers. Clones were read by immunoSEQ multiplex PCR, and TCRdb kept only the in-frame ones, dropping some. The top ten hold around 6.6% of the sample, which has tens of thousands of clones, about four fifths seen once. The specimen was CD4+ or CD8+ T cells sorted from blood, collected in a trial of the OX40 agonist ivuxolimab. The source of these receptors is an adult with an advanced solid tumor such as melanoma, head and neck, liver or kidney cancer.

CDR3 sequence (DNA): TGTGCCAGCAGCTTATCTGTCAATCAGCCCCAGCATTTT. Its protein product is CASSLSVNQPQHF. The chain has TRBV11-3 and TRBJ1-5, with D unclear. With 2 bases removed from V and 3 bases from J, the gap between germline ends came to 5 bases. Germline CDR1 SGHNT, CDR2 YENEEA. The CDR3 length is 13 residues.

This clone occurred once. This sequence joins TRBV6-1 and TRBJ1-1; 7 nucleotides align to TRBD1. V was pared by 0 bases and J by 3 bases, with 7 bases of the junction left unmatched. The CDR3 covers 16 residues. Germline V gene data show CDR1 as MNHNS and CDR2 as SASEGT. In nucleotides, the CDR3 is TGTGCCAGCAGTGAAGCGACAGGGAAAAGGGACACTGAAGCTTTCTTT. It encodes CASSEATGKRDTEAFF.

The chain combines TRBV19 with TRBJ2-1; 8 bases fit TRBD1. Germline V gives CDR1 LNHDA, CDR2 SQIVND (reference sequence). The V gene end was trimmed by 6 bases and the J gene end by 8 bases; junction bases not matched to a gene: 12. The CDR3 is 15 residues long. The CDR3 DNA follows: TGTGCCAGTAGGGCGCAGGGGGCCATTGTAGATGAGCAGTTCTTC. This gives the protein CASRAQGAIVDEQFF.

The gene calls are TRBV5-1 and TRBJ1-5; the D is unclear. Trimming removed 0 bases at V and 7 bases at J, with 14 bases between. CDR3 size: 15 residues. Germline V gives CDR1 SGHRS, CDR2 YFSETQ. The CDR3 region has the DNA TGCGCCAGCAGCTTGGCCGGCGCGTTAGAACAGCCCCAGCATTTT. The encoded protein is CASSLAGALEQPQHF.

The rearrangement uses TRBV18 and TRBJ2-7, with TRBD2 as a possible D gene (5 bases). This CDR3 region has 16 residues. Trimming cost V 0 bases and J 2 bases, with 14 bases left between them. Germline CDR1 and CDR2: KGHSH and LQKENI. The CDR3 sequence: CASSPPFGISPYEQYF. In nucleotides, the CDR3 is TGTGCCAGCTCACCACCATTCGGGATAAGCCCCTACGAGCAGTACTTC.

The chain couples TRBV7-6 to TRBJ2-5; D not resolved. The CDR3 loop spans 11 amino acids. Trimming removed 3 bases from V and 5 bases from J, with 4 bases in between. Germline lookup yields CDR1 SGHVS and CDR2 FNYEAQ. CDR3 DNA: TGTGCCAGCAGCTTTGGGGAGACCCAGTACTTC. Its protein product is CASSFGETQYF.

J is TRBJ1-6 and V is TRBV6-1, with unresolved D. CDR3 length: 13 amino acids. Germline CDR1 and CDR2: MNHNS and SASEGT. Trimming took 4 bases from V and 7 from J, leaving 8 bases between them. This chain's CDR3 is CASSAKLNSPLHF. DNA of the CDR3: TGTGCCAGCAGTGCCAAGTTAAATTCACCCCTCCACTTT.

The V call is TRBV6-5, the J call TRBJ1-3; 7 positions match TRBD1. J gave up 4 bases and V 2 bases, and 8 bases lay outside the gene matches. The V gene's germline CDR1 is MNHEY and CDR2 SVGAGI. CDR3 size: 16 residues. DNA of the CDR3: TGTGCCAGCAGTTACACGAGACAGGGCCCAGGAAACACCATATATTTT. This translates into CASSYTRQGPGNTIYF.

This chain links TRBV2 with TRBJ2-7; D remains unclear. The germline V gene has CDR1 SNHLY and CDR2 FYNNEI. Trimming cost V 4 bases and J 3 bases, with 7 bases left between them. CDR3 length equals 12 residues. The CDR3 region is CASSVLDYEQYF. CDR3 nucleotide sequence: TGTGCCAGCAGTGTCCTTGACTACGAGCAGTACTTC.

This chain connects TRBV11-3 to TRBJ1-6, with 10 nucleotides matching TRBD1. The CDR3 sequence is 15 residues long. CDR1 is SGHNT and CDR2 is YENEEA in the germline V gene. The trim removed 5 bases at V and 10 bases at J, leaving 8 bases unmatched. CDR3 DNA sequence: TGTGCCAGCAGCCCGGGACAGGGGAAAGGATCACCCCTCCACTTT. It translates to CASSPGQGKGSPLHF.

This rearrangement joins TRBV11-2 to TRBJ1-1; D not certain. V was pared by 2 bases and J by 0 bases, with 10 bases between. The CDR3 runs to 15 residues. Germline values: CDR1 SGHAT, CDR2 FQNNGV. DNA for the CDR3: TGTGCCAGCAGCTTAATATCAGACGTGAACACTGAAGCTTTCTTT. This sequence encodes CASSLISDVNTEAFF.

The chain has TRBV30 and TRBJ1-4; TRBD1 matches at 8 bases. The CDR3 covers 16 residues. V was pared by 5 bases and J by 10 bases, with 18 bases of the junction left unmatched. Germline CDR1 GTSNPN, CDR2 SVGIG (reference sequence). The CDR3 loop is CAWGHSSDRDVGKLFF. The CDR3 coding sequence is TGTGCCTGGGGGCATTCCTCGGACAGGGATGTAGGAAAACTGTTTTTT.

The chain joins TRBV18 to TRBJ1-1; the D is unclear. Trimming stripped 4 bases from V and 3 bases from J, with 15 bases between. This CDR3 is built from 15 residues. Germline V gene lookup returns CDR1 KGHSH and CDR2 LQKENI. The CDR3: CASSRAGPSDTEAFF. The CDR3 region has the DNA TGTGCCAGCTCACGAGCGGGCCCTAGCGACACTGAAGCTTTCTTT. The full variable domain, its missing parts supplied by reference TRBV18 and TRBJ1-1, is NAGVMQNPRHLVRRRGQEARLRCSPMKGHSHVYWYRQLPEEGLKFMVYLQKENIIDESGMPKERFSAEFPKEGPSILRIQQVVRGDSAAYFCASSRAGPSDTEAFFGQGTRLTVV.

This rearrangement joins TRBV13 to TRBJ2-1, with TRBD2 matching 9 bases. Unmatched junction bases numbered 13, after V lost 5 bases and J lost 8 bases. CDR1 is PRHDT, CDR2 FYEKMQ, per germline (reference sequence). This CDR3 has 16 amino acids. The chain's CDR3 is CASSLLAGLAGDEQFF. CDR3 DNA: TGTGCCAGCAGCCTCCTAGCGGGGCTCGCTGGCGATGAGCAGTTCTTC.

This rearrangement joins TRBV5-1 to TRBJ1-2; 7 bases line up with TRBD1. Germline V lookup: CDR1 SGHRS, CDR2 YFSETQ. The V gene end was trimmed by 5 bases and the J gene end by 0 bases; junction bases not matched to a gene: 4. The CDR3 totals 14 residues. The CDR3 DNA reads as TGCGCCAGCAGGACAGGGCCATCTAACTATGGCTACACCTTC. Protein product: CASRTGPSNYGYTF.

On this clone itself: Other DNA sequences from this sample encode an identical CDR3 as well. The chain couples TRBV19 to TRBJ1-1; D not certain. The CDR3 loop spans 13 amino acids. Trimming pared 3 bases from V and 2 bases from J, leaving 7 bases between. From germline, CDR1 is LNHDA and CDR2 SQIVND (reference sequence). For the CDR3, the DNA is TGTGCCAGTAGTATCACAGTTAACACTGAAGCTTTCTTT. Translated, it gives CASSITVNTEAFF.

The chain joins TRBV18 to TRBJ1-3; TRBD1 might be the D (5 bases). V was trimmed by 10 bases and J by 2 bases, leaving 15 bases between them. This CDR3 is 14 amino acids long. Germline CDR1 and CDR2: KGHSH and LQKENI. The CDR3 coding sequence is TGTGCCACCAAGGCAGGGTTTACTGGAAACACCATATATTTT. Translated: CATKAGFTGNTIYF. The whole variable domain, remainder taken from reference TRBV18 and TRBJ1-3, is NAGVMQNPRHLVRRRGQEARLRCSPMKGHSHVYWYRQLPEEGLKFMVYLQKENIIDESGMPKERFSAEFPKEGPSILRIQQVVRGDSAAYFCATKAGFTGNTIYFGEGSWLTVV.

This sequence joins TRBV30 and TRBJ2-2; perhaps TRBD2 as D (5 bases). CDR3 length: 12 amino acids. Germline CDR1 GTSNPN, CDR2 SVGIG (reference sequence). The CDR3 sequence is CSIGKDTGELFF. CDR3 DNA sequence: TGTTCGATCGGGAAGGACACCGGGGAGCTGTTTTTT.

The rearrangement joins TRBV21-1 to TRBJ2-5; the table's D call of TRBD2 was not tested on the DNA. The end of the DNA is better explained by TRBJ2-7, so the J call may be wrong. TRBV21-1 is deemed a pseudogene. This CDR3 has 17 amino acids. Here the CDR3 reads CASTSRLEREGSYEQYF. The DNA for the CDR3 is TGTGCCAGCACCTCCAGGTTGGAGCGGGAGGGCTCCTACGAGCAGTACTTC.

This chain uses TRBV9 with TRBJ2-5, with 11 bases fitting TRBD2. Germline loops: CDR1 SGDLS, CDR2 YYNGEE. The junction had 13 bases not matched to a gene; V was cut back by 4 bases and J by 5 bases. The CDR3 totals 17 residues. Here the CDR3 DNA reads TGTGCCAGCAGCCCCTTACCTCTAGCGGGGGGTGGTGAGACCCAGTACTTC. Protein: CASSPLPLAGGGETQYF.

In this sample, this clone turned up a few times. This rearrangement joins TRBV5-5 to TRBJ2-2, with TRBD2 as a possible D gene (6 bases). CDR1 is SGHKS, CDR2 YYEKEE, per germline (reference sequence). The CDR3 is 17 amino acids. The V gene lost 6 bases and the J gene lost 0 bases, with 18 bases spanning the gap. DNA of the CDR3: TGTGCCAGCACGCTAATCGGGACTCGCTCGAACACCGGGGAGCTGTTTTTT. The encoded protein is CASTLIGTRSNTGELFF.

The chain combines TRBV6-4 with TRBJ2-7; D is perhaps TRBD2 (5 bases). This CDR3 has 14 amino acids. Germline lookup yields CDR1 MRHNA and CDR2 SNTAGT. V was clipped by 6 bases and J by 3 bases, with 15 bases between them. The chain's CDR3 is CASSPPLGSYEQYF. For the CDR3, the DNA is TGTGCCAGCAGCCCCCCCCTTGGGAGCTACGAGCAGTACTTC.

V is TRBV5-1 and J is TRBJ1-2; TRBD1 matches 8 bases. There are 14 residues in the CDR3. Germline CDR1 and CDR2: SGHRS and YFSETQ. Unmatched junction bases numbered 6, after V lost 1 base and J lost 7 bases. The CDR3 bases are TGCGCCAGCAGCTTGATAGGACAGGGAGGTGGCTACACCTTC. Amino acid sequence: CASSLIGQGGGYTF. The whole variable domain, filled in from reference TRBV5-1 and TRBJ1-2, reads KAGVTQTPRYLIKTRGQQVTLSCSPISGHRSVSWYQQTPGQGLQFLFEYFSETQRNKGNFPGRFSGRQFSNSRSEMNVSTLELGDSALYLCASSLIGQGGGYTFGSGTRLTVV.

With respect to this clone: Other DNA sequences within the sample encode an identical CDR3. The chain is built from TRBV4-1 and TRBJ2-3, with a possible D match to TRBD1 (5 bases). This CDR3 contains 16 residues. Germline CDR1 MGHRA, CDR2 YSYEKL. V shed 1 base and J shed 6 bases, with 17 bases lying between them. CDR3 sequence reads: CASSQALGLKGDTQYF. DNA of the CDR3: TGCGCCAGCAGCCAAGCGTTGGGCCTCAAGGGGGATACGCAGTATTTT.

In its sample, this clone was seen once. This chain joins TRBV10-2 and TRBJ1-2; TRBD1 agrees at 9 bases. The V and J ends lost 5 bases and 4 bases, in that order; junction bases with no gene match: 5. CDR1 WSHSY and CDR2 SAAADI come from the germline V gene. CDR3 size: 14 residues. The CDR3 spells CASSLDRGLYGYTF. CDR3 nucleotide sequence: TGCGCCAGCAGTCTGGACAGGGGCCTCTATGGCTACACCTTC.

The genes are TRBV5-4 and TRBJ2-3; 7 bases match TRBD2. The trim removed 4 bases at V and 1 base at J, leaving 6 bases unmatched. This CDR3 contains 15 residues. Germline CDR1 is SGHNT and CDR2 is YYREEE (reference sequence). CDR3 sequence reads: CASSGGAGGTDTQYF. The DNA for the CDR3 is TGTGCCAGCAGCGGCGGGGCGGGAGGCACAGATACGCAGTATTTT.

The chain has TRBV19 and TRBJ2-7; D might be TRBD1 or TRBD2, each matching 5 bases. Per the germline V gene, CDR1 is LNHDA and CDR2 is SQIVND (reference sequence). V was shortened by 6 bases and J by 2 bases, with 20 bases between the two germline ends. CDR3 length: 16 amino acids. The CDR3 DNA follows: TGTGCCAGTAGCAGACCTGGGACCTTAGGCCCCTACGAGCAGTACTTC. Translated: CASSRPGTLGPYEQYF.